This T cell receptor (beta chain) was sequenced for a study of blood T cell repertoires in COVID-19. Study-level information: The analysed material was cDNA or gDNA that came from T cells, B-cell-depleted T cells, or PBMCs.

This clone was detected only a few times. Germline V lookup: CDR1 MNHEY, CDR2 SMNVEV (reference sequence). The trim removed 6 bases at V and 4 bases at J, leaving 14 bases unmatched. The CDR3 length is 16 residues. In the source study's methods: Amplification of reference gene primers was used by the study to estimate nucleated cell counts. Using immunoSEQ multiplex PCR, the repertoire was profiled, and TCRdb retains in-frame clones only, with some absent. The D gene and trimming were derived from the DNA, and the V and J assignments and clone size from that table. The sample contains 100,000 to 120,000 clones, about 88% of which appear only once.

The sequenced sample consisted of peripheral blood. This chain joins TRBV27 and TRBJ1-2, with 7 bases matching TRBD1. This clonotype was sampled from a woman aged 65 to 85 who had recovered from COVID-19. CDR3 region: CASSLRTGTAIYGYTF. The CDR3 DNA sequence: TGTGCCAGCAGCCTCAGAACCGGGACAGCTATCTATGGCTACACCTTC.